This is a list of T cell receptor beta chains from one sample in a study of blood T cell repertoires in COVID-19. Libraries were prepared by immunoSEQ multiplex PCR; TCRdb keeps only in-frame clonotypes and omits some of them. The table records 220,000 or so clones, 90% of them present only once. Sequencing was performed on PBMCs or T cells enriched from blood (not recorded which). These receptor sequences come from a man under 40 who had been exposed to COVID-19. CDR3s include the opening cysteine and the closing phenylalanine or tryptophan. Size values are once, few and many counts, or a class for expanded clones, and some rows have none.

j_call,v_call,clone_size,cdr3_aa
TRBJ2-7,TRBV5-1,NA,CASSLSTGQGIHYEQYF
TRBJ1-4,TRBV5-1,NA,CASSRTGAGGTNEKLFF
TRBJ1-6,TRBV12-3/TRBV12-4,NA,CASSREGESPLHF
TRBJ2-2,TRBV12-3/TRBV12-4,NA,CASSSRPTGELFF
TRBJ2-1,TRBV7-2,NA,CASRTSGGLRYNEQFF
TRBJ2-5,TRBV7-9,NA,CASSSGTGPTFQETQYF
TRBJ1-1,TRBV9,NA,CASSAPPGTGIRNTEAFF
TRBJ2-2,TRBV7-3,NA,CASSSVPSGQGYTGELFF
TRBJ2-7,TRBV30,NA,CAWREPGQGSYEQYF
TRBJ2-3,TRBV2,NA,CASSVAGTGVDTQYF
TRBJ2-5,TRBV13,NA,CASSLGQGWETQYF
TRBJ2-1,TRBV19,NA,CASSTSAGGSYNEQFF
TRBJ1-2,TRBV4-1,NA,CASRGLRGNYGYTF
TRBJ2-7,TRBV5-4,NA,CASSPRRDRVVGKQYF
TRBJ1-6,TRBV12-3/TRBV12-4,NA,CASSLKENSPLHF
TRBJ2-3,TRBV6-4,NA,CASSDGAGGTDTQYF
TRBJ2-7,TRBV5-1,NA,CASSRSGTALYEQYF
TRBJ2-1,TRBV7-2,NA,CASSSNGLAGHGYEQFF
TRBJ2-5,TRBV19,NA,CASSAGLAGVETQYF
TRBJ1-2,TRBV28,NA,CASRPDFFTGYTF
TRBJ1-6,TRBV5-1,NA,CASSFTRDSNSPLHF
TRBJ2-1,TRBV5-1,NA,CASSPDSYNEQFF
TRBJ2-5,TRBV18,NA,CASSPGFRETQYF
TRBJ1-3,TRBV19,once,CASSRTGFSGNTIYF
TRBJ2-2,TRBV27,NA,CASSYSGASNTGELFF
TRBJ2-7,TRBV30,NA,CAWSSQASYEQYF
TRBJ2-1,TRBV5-4,NA,CASSSPGQINNEQFF
TRBJ2-5,TRBV3-1/TRBV3-2,few,CASSQGPSGGPQETQYF
TRBJ1-6,TRBV4-1,NA,CASSHEDLDRDSPLHF
TRBJ1-1,TRBV7-2,NA,CASSLEDRGTAEAFF
TRBJ2-2,TRBV9,NA,CASSARTGNTGELFF
TRBJ2-7,TRBV2,NA,CASRGAAYEQYF
TRBJ2-1,TRBV7-7,NA,CASSPLSGGANNEQFF
TRBJ1-1,TRBV29-1,NA,CSVATTNTEAFF
TRBJ2-1,TRBV7-2,NA,CASSIWEQGANEQFF
TRBJ1-1,TRBV5-1,NA,CASSSQGGMNTEAFF
TRBJ2-4,TRBV9,NA,CASSVATAGAKNIQYF
TRBJ2-7,TRBV2,few,CASSIPRDSSSYEQYF
TRBJ1-6,TRBV4-2,NA,CASSQSPWGEGSPLHF
TRBJ1-5,TRBV6-2/TRBV6-3,NA,CASSYVDREPQHF
TRBJ1-1,TRBV12-3/TRBV12-4,NA,CASSLIRAEAFF
TRBJ2-5,TRBV7-6,NA,CASSWTSGTIQETQYF
TRBJ1-5,TRBV7-2,NA,CASSFLGGHSNQPQHF
TRBJ1-3,TRBV15,NA,CATSRSQDSGNTIYF
TRBJ1-1,TRBV15,NA,CATSRDLEAFF
TRBJ2-7,TRBV28,few,CASSSHFGTGISYEQYF
TRBJ2-1,TRBV6-4,NA,CASSDSRGGYNEQFF
TRBJ1-1,TRBV29-1,NA,CSVSTGSNTEAFF